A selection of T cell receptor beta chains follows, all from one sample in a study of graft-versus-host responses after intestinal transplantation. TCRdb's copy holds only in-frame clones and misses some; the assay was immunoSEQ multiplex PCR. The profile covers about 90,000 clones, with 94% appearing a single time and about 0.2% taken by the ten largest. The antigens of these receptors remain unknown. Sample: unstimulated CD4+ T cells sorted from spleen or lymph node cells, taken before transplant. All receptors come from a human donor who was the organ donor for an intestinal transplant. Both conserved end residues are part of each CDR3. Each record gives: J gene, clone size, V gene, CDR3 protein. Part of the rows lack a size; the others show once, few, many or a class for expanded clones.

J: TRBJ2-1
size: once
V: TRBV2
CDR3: CASRPGLAGGSSPYNEQFF

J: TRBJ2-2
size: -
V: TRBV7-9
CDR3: CASSWSNVPNTGELFF

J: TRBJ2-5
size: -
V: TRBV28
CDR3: CASSLPGGPETQYF

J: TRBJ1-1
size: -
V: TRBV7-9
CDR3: CASSLGVTEAFF

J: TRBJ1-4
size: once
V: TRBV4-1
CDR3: CASSPRQGGGEKLFF

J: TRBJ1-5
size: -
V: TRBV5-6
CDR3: CASSYGTGNSNQPQHF

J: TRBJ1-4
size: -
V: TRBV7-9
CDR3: CASTTGREKLFF

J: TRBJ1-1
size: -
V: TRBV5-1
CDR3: CASSLELGSTEAFF

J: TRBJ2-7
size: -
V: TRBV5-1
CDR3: CASSLAGQVGYEQYF

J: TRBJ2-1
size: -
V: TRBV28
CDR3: CASSSLTGNEQFF

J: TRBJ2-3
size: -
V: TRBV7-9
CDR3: CASTGTDTQYF

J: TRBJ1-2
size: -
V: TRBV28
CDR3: CASWGGQIRDFYGYTF